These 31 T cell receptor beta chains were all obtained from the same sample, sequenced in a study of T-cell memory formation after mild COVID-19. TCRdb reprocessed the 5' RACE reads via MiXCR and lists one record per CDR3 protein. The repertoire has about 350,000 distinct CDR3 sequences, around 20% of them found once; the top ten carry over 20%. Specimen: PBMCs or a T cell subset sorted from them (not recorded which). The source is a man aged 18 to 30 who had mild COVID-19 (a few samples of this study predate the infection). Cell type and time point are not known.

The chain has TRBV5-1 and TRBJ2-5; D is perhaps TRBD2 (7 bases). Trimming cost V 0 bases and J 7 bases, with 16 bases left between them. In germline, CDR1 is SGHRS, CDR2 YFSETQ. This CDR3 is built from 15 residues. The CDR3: CASSLAAGAGVTQYF. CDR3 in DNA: TGCGCCAGCAGCTTGGCTGCGGGGGCTGGAGTGACCCAGTACTTC.

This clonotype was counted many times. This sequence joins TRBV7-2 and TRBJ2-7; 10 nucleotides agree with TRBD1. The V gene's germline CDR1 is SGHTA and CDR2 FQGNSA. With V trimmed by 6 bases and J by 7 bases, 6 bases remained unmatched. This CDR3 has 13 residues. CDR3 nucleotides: TGTGCCAGCAGGGGGACAGGGGCCAGAGAGCAGTACTTC. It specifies CASRGTGAREQYF.

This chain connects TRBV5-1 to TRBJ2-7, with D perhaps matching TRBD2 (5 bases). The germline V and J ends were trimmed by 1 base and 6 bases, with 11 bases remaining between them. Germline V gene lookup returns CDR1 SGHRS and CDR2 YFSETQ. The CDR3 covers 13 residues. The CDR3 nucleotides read TGCGCCAGCAGCTTGTTTCTAGAGGGCGAGCAGTACGTC. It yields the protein CASSLFLEGEQYV.

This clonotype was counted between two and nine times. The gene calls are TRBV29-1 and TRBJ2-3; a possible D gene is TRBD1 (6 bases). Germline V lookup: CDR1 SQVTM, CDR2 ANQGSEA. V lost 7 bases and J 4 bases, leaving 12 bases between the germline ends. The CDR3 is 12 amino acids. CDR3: CSANREADTQYF. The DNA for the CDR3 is TGCAGCGCCAACAGGGAAGCAGATACGCAGTATTTT.

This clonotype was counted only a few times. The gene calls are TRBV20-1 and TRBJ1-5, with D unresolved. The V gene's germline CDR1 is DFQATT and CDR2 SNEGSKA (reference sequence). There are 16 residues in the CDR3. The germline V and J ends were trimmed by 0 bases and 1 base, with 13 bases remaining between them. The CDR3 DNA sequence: TGCAGTGCTAGAGATCTTCACGAGGCGAGCAATCAGCCCCAGCATTTT. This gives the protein CSARDLHEASNQPQHF.

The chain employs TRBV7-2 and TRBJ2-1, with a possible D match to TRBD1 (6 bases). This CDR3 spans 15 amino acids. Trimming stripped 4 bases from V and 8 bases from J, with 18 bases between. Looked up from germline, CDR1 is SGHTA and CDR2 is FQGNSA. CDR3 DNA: TGTGCCAGCAGCTCAGCCCGGACAGCTCTACATGAGCAGTTCTTC. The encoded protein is CASSSARTALHEQFF. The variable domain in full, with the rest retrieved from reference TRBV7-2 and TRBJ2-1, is GAGVSQSPSNKVTEKGKDVELRCDPISGHTALYWYRQSLGQGLEFLIYFQGNSAPDKSGLPSDRFSAERTGGSVSTLTIQRTQQEDSAVYLCASSSARTALHEQFFGPGTRLTVL.

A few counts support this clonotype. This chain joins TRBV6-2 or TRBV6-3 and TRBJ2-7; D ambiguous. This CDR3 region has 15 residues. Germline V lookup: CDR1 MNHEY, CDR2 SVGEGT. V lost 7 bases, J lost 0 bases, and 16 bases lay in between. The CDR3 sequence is CASTHWPEYSYEQYF. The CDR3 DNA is TGTGCCAGCACCCATTGGCCGGAATACTCCTACGAGCAGTACTTC.

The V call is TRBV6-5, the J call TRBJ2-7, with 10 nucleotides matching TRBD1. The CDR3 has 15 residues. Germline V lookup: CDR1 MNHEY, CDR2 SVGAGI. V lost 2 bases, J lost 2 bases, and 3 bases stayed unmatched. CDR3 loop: CASSYRTGGAYEQYF. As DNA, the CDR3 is TGTGCCAGCAGTTACCGGACAGGGGGTGCCTACGAGCAGTACTTC.

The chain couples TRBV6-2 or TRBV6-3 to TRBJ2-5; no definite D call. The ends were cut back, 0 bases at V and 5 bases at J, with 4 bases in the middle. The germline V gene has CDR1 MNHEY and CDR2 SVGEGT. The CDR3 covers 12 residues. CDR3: CASSYSGETQYF. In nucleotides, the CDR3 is TGTGCCAGCAGTTACTCGGGGGAGACCCAGTACTTC.

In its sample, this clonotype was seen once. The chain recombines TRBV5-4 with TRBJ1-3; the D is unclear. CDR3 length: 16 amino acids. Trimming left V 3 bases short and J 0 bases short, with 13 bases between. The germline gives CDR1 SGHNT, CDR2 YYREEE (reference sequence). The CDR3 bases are TGTGCCAGCAGCTCGCCATCCATAGGCTCTGGAAACACCATATATTTT. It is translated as CASSSPSIGSGNTIYF.

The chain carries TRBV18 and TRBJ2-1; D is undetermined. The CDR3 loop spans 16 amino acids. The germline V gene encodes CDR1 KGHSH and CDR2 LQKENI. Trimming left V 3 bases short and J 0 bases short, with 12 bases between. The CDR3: CASSPRTQSSYNEQFF. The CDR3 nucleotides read TGTGCCAGCTCACCCCGGACCCAGAGCTCCTACAATGAGCAGTTCTTC.

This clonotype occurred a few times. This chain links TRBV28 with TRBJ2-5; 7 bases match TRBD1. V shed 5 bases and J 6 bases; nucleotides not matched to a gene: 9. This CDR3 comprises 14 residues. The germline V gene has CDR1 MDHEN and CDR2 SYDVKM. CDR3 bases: TGTGCCAGCAGTCGACAGGGTAGTTTGAAGACCCAGTACTTC. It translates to CASSRQGSLKTQYF.

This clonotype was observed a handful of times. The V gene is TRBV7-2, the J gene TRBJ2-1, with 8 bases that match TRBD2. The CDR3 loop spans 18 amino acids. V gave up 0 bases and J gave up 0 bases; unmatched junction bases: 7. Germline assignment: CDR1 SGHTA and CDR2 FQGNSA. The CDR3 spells CASSLALLADSSYNEQFF. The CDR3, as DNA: TGTGCCAGCAGCTTAGCGCTACTAGCGGACTCCTCCTACAATGAGCAGTTCTTC.

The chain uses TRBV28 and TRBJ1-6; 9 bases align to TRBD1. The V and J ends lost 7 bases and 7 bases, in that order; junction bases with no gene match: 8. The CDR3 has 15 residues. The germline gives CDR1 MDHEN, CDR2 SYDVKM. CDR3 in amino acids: CASTRTGDMNSPLHF. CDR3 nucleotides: TGTGCCAGCACCAGGACAGGGGACATGAATTCACCCCTCCACTTT.

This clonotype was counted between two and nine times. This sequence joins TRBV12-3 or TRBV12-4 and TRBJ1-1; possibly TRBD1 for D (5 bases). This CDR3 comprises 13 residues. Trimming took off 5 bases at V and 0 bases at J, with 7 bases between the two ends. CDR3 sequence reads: CASSQQVNTEAFF. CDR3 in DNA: TGTGCCAGCAGTCAACAGGTGAACACTGAAGCTTTCTTT.

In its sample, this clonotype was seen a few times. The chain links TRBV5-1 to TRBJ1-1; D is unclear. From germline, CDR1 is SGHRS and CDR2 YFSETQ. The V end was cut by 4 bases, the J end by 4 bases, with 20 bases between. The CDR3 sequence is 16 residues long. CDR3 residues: CASSPRLGGPRTEAFF. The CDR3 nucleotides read TGCGCCAGCAGCCCGAGACTGGGAGGCCCCCGCACTGAAGCTTTCTTT.

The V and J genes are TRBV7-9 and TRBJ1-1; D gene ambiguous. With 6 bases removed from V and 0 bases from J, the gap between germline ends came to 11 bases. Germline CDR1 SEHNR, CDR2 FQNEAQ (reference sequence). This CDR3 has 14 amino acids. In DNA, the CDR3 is TGTGCCAGCAGTGGTGGGAATATGAACACTGAAGCTTTCTTT. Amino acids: CASSGGNMNTEAFF.

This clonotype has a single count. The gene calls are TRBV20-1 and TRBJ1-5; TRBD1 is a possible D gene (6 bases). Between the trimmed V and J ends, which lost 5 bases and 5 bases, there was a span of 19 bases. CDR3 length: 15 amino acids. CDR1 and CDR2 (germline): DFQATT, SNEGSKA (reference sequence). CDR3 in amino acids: CSAGEFPGADQPQHF. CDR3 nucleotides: TGCAGTGCTGGGGAATTCCCAGGGGCGGATCAGCCCCAGCATTTT.

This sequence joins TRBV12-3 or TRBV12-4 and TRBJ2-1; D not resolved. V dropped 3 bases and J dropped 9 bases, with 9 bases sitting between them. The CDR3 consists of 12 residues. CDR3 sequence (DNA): TGTGCCAGCAGTTTTTCATTCGGTGAGCAGTTCTTC. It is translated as CASSFSFGEQFF.

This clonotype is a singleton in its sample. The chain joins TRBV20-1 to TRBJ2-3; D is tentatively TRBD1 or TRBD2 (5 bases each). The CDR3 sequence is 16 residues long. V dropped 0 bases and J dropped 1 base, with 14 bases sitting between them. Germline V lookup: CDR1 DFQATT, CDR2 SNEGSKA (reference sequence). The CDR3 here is CSARDGRQGGTDTQYF. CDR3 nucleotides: TGCAGTGCTAGAGATGGTAGGCAGGGAGGCACAGATACGCAGTATTTT.

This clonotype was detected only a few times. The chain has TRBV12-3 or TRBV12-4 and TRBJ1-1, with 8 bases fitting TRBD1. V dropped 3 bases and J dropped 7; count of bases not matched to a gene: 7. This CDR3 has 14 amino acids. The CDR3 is CASSLGQEPGEAFF. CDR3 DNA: TGTGCCAGCAGTTTGGGACAGGAACCAGGTGAAGCTTTCTTT.

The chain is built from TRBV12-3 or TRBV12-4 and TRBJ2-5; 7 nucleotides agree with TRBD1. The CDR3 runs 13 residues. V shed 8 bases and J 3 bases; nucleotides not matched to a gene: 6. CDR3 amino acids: CASRPGTEETQYF. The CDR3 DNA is TGTGCCAGCCGCCCCGGGACAGAAGAGACCCAGTACTTC.

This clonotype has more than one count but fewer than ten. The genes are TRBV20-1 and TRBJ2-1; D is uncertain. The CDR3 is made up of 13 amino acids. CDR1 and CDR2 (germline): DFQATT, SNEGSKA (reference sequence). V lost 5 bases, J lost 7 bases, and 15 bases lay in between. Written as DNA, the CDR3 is TGCAGTGCTCCCCTGGCTAGGCCGAATGAGCAGTTCTTC. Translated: CSAPLARPNEQFF.

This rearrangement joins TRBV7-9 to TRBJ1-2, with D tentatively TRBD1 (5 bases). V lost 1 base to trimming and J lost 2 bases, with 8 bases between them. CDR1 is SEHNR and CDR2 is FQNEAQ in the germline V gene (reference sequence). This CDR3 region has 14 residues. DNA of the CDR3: TGTGCCAGCAGCTTAGGCAGGGCCAACTATGGCTACACCTTC. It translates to CASSLGRANYGYTF.

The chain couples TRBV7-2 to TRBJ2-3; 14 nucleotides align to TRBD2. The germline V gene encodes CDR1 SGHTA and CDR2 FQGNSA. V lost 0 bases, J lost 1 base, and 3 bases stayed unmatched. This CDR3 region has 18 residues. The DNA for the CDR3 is TGTGCCAGCAGCTTAGCGAAGGGACTAGCGGGGGGCACAGATACGCAGTATTTT. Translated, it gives CASSLAKGLAGGTDTQYF. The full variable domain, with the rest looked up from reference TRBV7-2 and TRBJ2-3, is GAGVSQSPSNKVTEKGKDVELRCDPISGHTALYWYRQSLGQGLEFLIYFQGNSAPDKSGLPSDRFSAERTGGSVSTLTIQRTQQEDSAVYLCASSLAKGLAGGTDTQYFGPGTRLTVL.

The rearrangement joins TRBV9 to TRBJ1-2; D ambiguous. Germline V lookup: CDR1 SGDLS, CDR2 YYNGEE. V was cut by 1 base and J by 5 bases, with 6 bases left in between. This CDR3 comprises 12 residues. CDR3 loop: CASSVSEYGYTF. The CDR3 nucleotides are TGTGCCAGCAGCGTATCAGAATATGGCTACACCTTC.

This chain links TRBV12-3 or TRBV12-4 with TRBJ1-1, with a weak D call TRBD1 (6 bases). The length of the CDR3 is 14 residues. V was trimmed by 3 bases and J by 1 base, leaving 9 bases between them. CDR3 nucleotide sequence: TGTGCCAGCAGTTTTGGGGGGGCGAACACTGAAGCTTTCTTT. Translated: CASSFGGANTEAFF.

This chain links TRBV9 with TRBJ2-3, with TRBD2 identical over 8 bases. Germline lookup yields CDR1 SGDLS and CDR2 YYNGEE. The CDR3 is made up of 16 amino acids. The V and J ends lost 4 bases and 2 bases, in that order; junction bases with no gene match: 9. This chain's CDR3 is CASSLYGLATTDTQYF. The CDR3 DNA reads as TGTGCCAGCAGCTTATACGGACTAGCTACCACAGATACGCAGTATTTT.

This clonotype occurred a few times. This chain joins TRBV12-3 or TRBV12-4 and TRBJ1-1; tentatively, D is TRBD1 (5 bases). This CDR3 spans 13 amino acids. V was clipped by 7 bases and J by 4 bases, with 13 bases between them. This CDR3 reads CASINRLSTEAFF. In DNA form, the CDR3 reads TGTGCCAGCATAAACAGGCTGAGCACTGAAGCTTTCTTT.

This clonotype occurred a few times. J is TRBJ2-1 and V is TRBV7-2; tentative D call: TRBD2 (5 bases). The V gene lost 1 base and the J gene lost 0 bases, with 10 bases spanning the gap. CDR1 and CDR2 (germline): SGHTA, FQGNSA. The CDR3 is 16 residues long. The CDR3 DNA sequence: TGTGCCAGCAGCTTAGACAGTGGGAGCTCCTACAATGAGCAGTTCTTC. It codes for CASSLDSGSSYNEQFF.

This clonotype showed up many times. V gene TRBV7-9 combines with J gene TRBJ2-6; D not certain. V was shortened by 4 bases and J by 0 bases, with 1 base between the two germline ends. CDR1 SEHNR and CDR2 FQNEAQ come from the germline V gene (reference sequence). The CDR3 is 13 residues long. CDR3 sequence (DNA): TGTGCCAGCAGCTCCTCTGGGGCCAACGTCCTGACTTTC. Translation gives CASSSSGANVLTF.